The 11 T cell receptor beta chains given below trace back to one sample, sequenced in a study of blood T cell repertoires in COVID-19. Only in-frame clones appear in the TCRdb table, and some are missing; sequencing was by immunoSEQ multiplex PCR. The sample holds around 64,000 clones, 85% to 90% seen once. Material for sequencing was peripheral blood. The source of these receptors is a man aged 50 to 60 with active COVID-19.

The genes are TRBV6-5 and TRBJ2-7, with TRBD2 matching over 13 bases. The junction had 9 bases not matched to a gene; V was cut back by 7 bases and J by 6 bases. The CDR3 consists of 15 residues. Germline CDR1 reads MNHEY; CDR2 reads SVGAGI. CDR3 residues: CASTKARTSGSEQYF. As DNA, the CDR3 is TGTGCCAGCACCAAAGCCAGGACTAGCGGGAGCGAGCAGTACTTC.

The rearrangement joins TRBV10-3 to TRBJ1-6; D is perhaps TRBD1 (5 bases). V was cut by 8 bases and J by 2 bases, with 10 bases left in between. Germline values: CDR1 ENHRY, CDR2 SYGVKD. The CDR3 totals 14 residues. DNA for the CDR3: TGTGCCATCGGGGACTCCGCCTATAATTCACCCCTCCACTTT. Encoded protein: CAIGDSAYNSPLHF.

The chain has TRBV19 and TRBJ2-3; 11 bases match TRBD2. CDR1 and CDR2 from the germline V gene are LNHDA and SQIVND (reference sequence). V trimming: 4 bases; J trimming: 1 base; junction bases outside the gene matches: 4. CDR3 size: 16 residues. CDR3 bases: TGTGCCAGTAGTAATTTGGGACTAGCGGGCACAGATACGCAGTATTTT. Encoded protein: CASSNLGLAGTDTQYF.

The CDR3 here is CASSQDHGTFTPYEQYF. The CDR3 DNA sequence: TGCGCCAGCAGCCAAGATCACGGGACATTCACGCCCTACGAGCAGTACTTC. The rearrangement joins TRBV4-3 to TRBJ2-7; D perhaps matches TRBD1 (6 bases). The CDR3 extends over 17 amino acids. V was clipped by 0 bases and J by 2 bases, with 17 bases between them. Germline V gene sequence: CDR1 LGHNA, CDR2 YSLEER.

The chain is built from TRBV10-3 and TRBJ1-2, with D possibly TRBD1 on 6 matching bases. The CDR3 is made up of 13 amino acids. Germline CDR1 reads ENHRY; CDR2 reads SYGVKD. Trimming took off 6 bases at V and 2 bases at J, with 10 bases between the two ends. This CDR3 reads CAISPQGNYGYTF. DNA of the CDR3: TGTGCCATCAGCCCACAGGGAAACTATGGCTACACCTTC.

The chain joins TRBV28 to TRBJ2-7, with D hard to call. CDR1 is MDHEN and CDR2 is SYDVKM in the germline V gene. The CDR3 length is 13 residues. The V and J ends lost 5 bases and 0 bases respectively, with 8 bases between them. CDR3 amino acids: CASSIPSSYEQYF. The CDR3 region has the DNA TGTGCCAGCAGTATACCGAGCTCCTACGAGCAGTACTTC. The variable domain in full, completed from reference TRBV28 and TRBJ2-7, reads DVKVTQSSRYLVKRTGEKVFLECVQDMDHENMFWYRQDPGLGLRLIYFSYDVKMKEKGDIPEGYSVSREKKERFSLILESASTNQTSMYLCASSIPSSYEQYFGPGTRLTVT.

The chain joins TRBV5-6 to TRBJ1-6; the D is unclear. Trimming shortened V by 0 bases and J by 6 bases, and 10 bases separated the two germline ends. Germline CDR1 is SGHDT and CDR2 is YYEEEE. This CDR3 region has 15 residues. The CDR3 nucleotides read TGTGCCAGCAGCTTGGAATGGGCGCTTAATTCACCCCTCCACTTT. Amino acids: CASSLEWALNSPLHF.

Here the CDR3 reads CARGYSNQPQHF. DNA for the CDR3: TGTGCCCGAGGGTATAGCAATCAGCCCCAGCATTTT. The rearrangement joins TRBV9 to TRBJ1-5, with no clear D. V dropped 10 bases and J dropped 0 bases, with 8 bases sitting between them. The length of the CDR3 is 12 residues. Germline CDR1 reads SGDLS; CDR2 reads YYNGEE.

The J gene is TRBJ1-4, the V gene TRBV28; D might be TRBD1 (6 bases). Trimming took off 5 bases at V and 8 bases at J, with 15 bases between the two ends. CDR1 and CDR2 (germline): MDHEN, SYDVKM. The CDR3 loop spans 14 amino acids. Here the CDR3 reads CASSPVGGREKLFF. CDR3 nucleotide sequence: TGTGCCAGCAGTCCTGTCGGGGGGCGCGAAAAACTGTTTTTT.

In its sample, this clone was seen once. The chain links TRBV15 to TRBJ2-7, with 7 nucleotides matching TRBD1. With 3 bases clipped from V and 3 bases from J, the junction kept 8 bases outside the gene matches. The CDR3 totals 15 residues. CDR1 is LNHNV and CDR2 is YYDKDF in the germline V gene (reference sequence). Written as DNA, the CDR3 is TGTGCCACCAGCAGTTCCGGGACAGTAAACTACGAGCAGTACTTC. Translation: CATSSSGTVNYEQYF.

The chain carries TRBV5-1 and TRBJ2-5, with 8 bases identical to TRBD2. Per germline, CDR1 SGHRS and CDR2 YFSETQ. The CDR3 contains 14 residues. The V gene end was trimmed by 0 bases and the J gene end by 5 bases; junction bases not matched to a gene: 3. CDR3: CASSLEAGVETQYF. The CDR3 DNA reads TGCGCCAGCAGCTTGGAAGCGGGAGTGGAGACCCAGTACTTC.